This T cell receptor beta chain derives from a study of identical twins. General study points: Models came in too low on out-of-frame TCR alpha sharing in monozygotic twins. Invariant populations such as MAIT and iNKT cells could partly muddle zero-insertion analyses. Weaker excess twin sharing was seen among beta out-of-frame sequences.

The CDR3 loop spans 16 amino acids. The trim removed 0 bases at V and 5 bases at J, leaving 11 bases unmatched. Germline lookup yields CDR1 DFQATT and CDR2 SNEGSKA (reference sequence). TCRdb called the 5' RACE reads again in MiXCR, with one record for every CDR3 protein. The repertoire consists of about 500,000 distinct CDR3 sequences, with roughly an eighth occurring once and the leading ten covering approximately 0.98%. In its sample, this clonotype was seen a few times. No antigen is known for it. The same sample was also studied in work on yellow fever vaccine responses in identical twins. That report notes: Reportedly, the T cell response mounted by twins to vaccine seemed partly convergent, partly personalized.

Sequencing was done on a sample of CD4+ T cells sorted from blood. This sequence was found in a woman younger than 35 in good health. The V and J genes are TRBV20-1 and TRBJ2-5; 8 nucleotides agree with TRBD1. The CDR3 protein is CSARDRSQGARETQYF. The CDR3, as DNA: TGCAGTGCTAGAGATAGGTCGCAGGGGGCGCGGGAGACCCAGTACTTC.